Listed here is a single T cell receptor beta chain. These data originate in a study of CD8+CD57+ T cells in acquired aplastic anemia. In the study overall: Sorted CD4+ and CD8+ cells yielded DNA averaging about 3.1 ug.

Genomic DNA, the template, was used for profiling of the TCR beta VDJ and CDR3. Using its own MiXCR run on the reads, TCRdb lists one record per CDR3 protein. Among hundreds of thousands of distinct CDR3 sequences, under 50% were seen once, and the ten largest hold just under 20%. CD8+CD57+ cell expansion had been shown by flow cytometry in patients chosen for sequencing. Germline V CDR1 and CDR2: DFQATT, SNEGSKA (reference sequence). The CDR3 has 19 residues. J was trimmed by 5 bases and V by 6 bases; bases with no gene match: 24. V is TRBV20-1 and J is TRBJ1-4, with 7 bases aligning to TRBD1. The sequence was obtained from a human donor with aplastic anemia. Sequenced input: sorted CD4+, CD8+, or CD8+CD57+ T cells (not recorded which) from PBMCs. CDR3 sequence: CSAITGTASSFIPNEKLFF. In DNA, the CDR3 is TGCAGTGCCATTACCGGGACAGCAAGCTCGTTTATCCCAAATGAAAAACTGTTTTTT.